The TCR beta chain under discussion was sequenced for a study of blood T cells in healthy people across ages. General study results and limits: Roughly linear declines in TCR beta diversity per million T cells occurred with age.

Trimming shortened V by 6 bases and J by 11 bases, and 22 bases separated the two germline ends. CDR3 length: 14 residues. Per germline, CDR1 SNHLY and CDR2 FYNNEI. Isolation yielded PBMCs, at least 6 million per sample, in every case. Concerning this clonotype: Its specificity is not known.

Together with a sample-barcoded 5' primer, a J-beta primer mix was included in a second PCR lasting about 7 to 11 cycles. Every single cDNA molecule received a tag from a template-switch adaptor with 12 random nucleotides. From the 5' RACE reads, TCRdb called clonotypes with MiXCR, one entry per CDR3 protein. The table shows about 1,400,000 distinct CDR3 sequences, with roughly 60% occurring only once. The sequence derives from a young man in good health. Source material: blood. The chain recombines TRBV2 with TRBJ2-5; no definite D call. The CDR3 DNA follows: TGTGCCAGCAGCCATATCCCGCAAATCGGTGAGCAGTACTTC. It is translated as CASSHIPQIGEQYF. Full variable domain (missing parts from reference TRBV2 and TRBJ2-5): EPEVTQTPSHQVTQMGQEVILRCVPISNHLYFYWYRQILGQKVEFLVSFYNNEISEKSEIFDDQFSVERPDGSNFTLKIRSTKLEDSAMYFCASSHIPQIGEQYFGPGTRLLVL.